This passage covers 27 T cell receptor beta chains from one sample sequenced in a study of blood T cell repertoires in COVID-19. The method was immunoSEQ multiplex PCR; TCRdb's version includes in-frame clones alone and lacks a portion of them. The data show around 400,000 clones, approximately 90% seen once. Input material: PBMCs or T cells enriched from blood (not recorded which). These receptors all come from a young woman who had been exposed to COVID-19.

The CDR3 sequence is CASSPRDSLSMNTEAFF. Here the CDR3 DNA reads TGTGCCAGCAGTCCAAGGGACAGCCTTTCTATGAACACTGAAGCTTTCTTT. V is TRBV28 and J is TRBJ1-1; 7 bases are shared with TRBD1. Germline lookup yields CDR1 MDHEN and CDR2 SYDVKM. The CDR3 is made up of 17 amino acids. With V trimmed by 5 bases and J by 0 bases, 12 bases remained unmatched.

The rearrangement links TRBV27 to TRBJ1-2, with D possibly TRBD1 on 6 matching bases. The CDR3 spans 17 residues. Trimming pared 1 base from V and 7 bases from J, leaving 22 bases between. Germline-derived CDR1 and CDR2 are MNHEY and SMNVEV (reference sequence). The CDR3 region has the DNA TGTGCCAGCAGTTTATTGAATACAGGGCCCGCGGGTGGTGGCTACACCTTC. It specifies CASSLLNTGPAGGGYTF.

The rearrangement joins TRBV27 to TRBJ1-2; 7 nucleotides match TRBD1. This CDR3 spans 12 amino acids. Germline loops: CDR1 MNHEY, CDR2 SMNVEV (reference sequence). The V segment lost 10 bases and the J segment 2 bases; nucleotides outside the gene matches: 4. The CDR3 region is CAIGDSNYGYTF. CDR3 DNA: TGTGCCATCGGGGACAGCAACTATGGCTACACCTTC.

The J gene is TRBJ2-1, the V gene TRBV10-1; possible D gene TRBD2, 6 bases. The V gene lost 0 bases and the J gene lost 7 bases, with 19 bases spanning the gap. Germline V CDR1 and CDR2: WNHNN, SYGVQD (reference sequence). The CDR3 extends over 17 amino acids. The CDR3 region is CASSESTRDWGPNEQFF. The CDR3 DNA is TGCGCCAGCAGTGAGTCGACTAGGGACTGGGGACCTAATGAGCAGTTCTTC.

The chain joins TRBV18 to TRBJ2-5, with TRBD2 matching over 9 bases. V trimming: 2 bases; J trimming: 1 base; junction bases outside the gene matches: 5. Germline values: CDR1 KGHSH, CDR2 LQKENI. The CDR3 loop spans 16 amino acids. The CDR3 nucleotides read TGTGCCAGCTCACCAAGCCTAGCGGGACCCCAAGAGACCCAGTACTTC. As protein: CASSPSLAGPQETQYF.

This chain uses TRBV18 with TRBJ2-2; 9 bases are shared with TRBD1. The V segment lost 5 bases and the J segment 5 bases; nucleotides outside the gene matches: 9. The germline gives CDR1 KGHSH, CDR2 LQKENI. The CDR3 spans 16 residues. The chain's CDR3 is CASSTLQGALTGELFF. Here the CDR3 DNA reads TGTGCCAGCTCAACGTTACAGGGGGCTTTGACCGGGGAGCTGTTTTTT.

The chain carries TRBV4-3 and TRBJ2-7; 10 bases map to TRBD1. The CDR3 is made up of 16 amino acids. The germline CDR1 and CDR2 sequences are LGHNA and YSLEER. Losses at the gene ends were 4 bases for V and 5 bases for J; bases not matched to a gene: 11. CDR3 loop: CASSPQAGQGVHEQYF. In DNA, the CDR3 is TGCGCCAGCAGCCCCCAGGCCGGACAGGGGGTCCACGAGCAGTACTTC.

On this clone: Other DNA sequences in this specimen translate into the identical CDR3. J is TRBJ2-1 and V is TRBV5-1; D may be TRBD2 (5 bases). Trimming pared 2 bases from V and 0 bases from J, leaving 9 bases between. CDR1 is SGHRS, CDR2 YFSETQ, per germline. The CDR3 sequence is 15 residues long. The chain's CDR3 is CASSFSGSSYNEQFF. The CDR3 DNA sequence: TGCGCCAGCAGCTTCTCGGGGAGCTCCTACAATGAGCAGTTCTTC.

This clone was detected once. The J gene is TRBJ1-6, the V gene TRBV13; 7 positions agree with TRBD1. Trimming took 4 bases from V and 3 from J; bases not matched to a gene: 3. Germline lookup yields CDR1 PRHDT and CDR2 FYEKMQ (reference sequence). The CDR3 length is 15 residues. CDR3 sequence reads: CASSSGTVYNSPLHF. DNA for the CDR3: TGTGCCAGCAGCTCCGGGACAGTCTATAATTCACCCCTCCACTTT.

The chain is built from TRBV15 and TRBJ2-7; 12 bases line up with TRBD2. The germline V gene encodes CDR1 LNHNV and CDR2 YYDKDF (reference sequence). V lost 4 bases to trimming and J lost 6 bases; unmatched junction nucleotides: 7. The CDR3 length is 15 residues. CDR3 sequence reads: CATSITSGRRSEQYF. The CDR3 DNA is TGTGCCACCAGCATCACTAGCGGGAGGCGAAGCGAGCAGTACTTC.

The gene calls are TRBV27 and TRBJ2-3; no reliable D call. Germline lookup yields CDR1 MNHEY and CDR2 SMNVEV (reference sequence). V gave up 3 bases and J gave up 4 bases, with 11 bases separating them. This CDR3 spans 14 amino acids. The CDR3 DNA sequence: TGTGCCAGCAGTTTGATAGCCCTGGCAGATACGCAGTATTTT. Protein sequence: CASSLIALADTQYF.

The chain combines TRBV7-2 with TRBJ2-6; TRBD1 might be the D (6 bases). The CDR3 loop spans 15 amino acids. V dropped 4 bases and J dropped 1 base, with 8 bases sitting between them. CDR1 SGHTA and CDR2 FQGNSA come from the germline V gene. CDR3 sequence reads: CASSSTGSGANVLTF. The CDR3, as DNA: TGTGCCAGCAGCTCTACAGGGTCTGGGGCCAACGTCCTGACTTTC.

There are a few counts of this clone. V gene TRBV9 combines with J gene TRBJ1-1, with D maybe TRBD1 (5 bases). Germline-derived CDR1 and CDR2 are SGDLS and YYNGEE. The V gene lost 4 bases and the J gene lost 0 bases, with 13 bases spanning the gap. The CDR3 is made up of 15 amino acids. The CDR3 DNA follows: TGTGCCAGCAGCTTATCGACAGCCATGAACACTGAAGCTTTCTTT. Translated: CASSLSTAMNTEAFF.

The genes are TRBV5-5 and TRBJ1-4, with TRBD1 as a possible D gene (6 bases). The CDR3 spans 14 residues. Trimming left V 2 bases short and J 4 bases short, with 9 bases between. CDR1 is SGHKS and CDR2 is YYEKEE in the germline V gene (reference sequence). The CDR3 coding sequence is TGTGCCAGCAGCTTTGGACAGCTTAATGAAAAACTGTTTTTT. Its protein product is CASSFGQLNEKLFF.

The chain is built from TRBV7-2 and TRBJ2-7, with 7 bases identical to TRBD2. The CDR3 loop spans 14 amino acids. Per germline, CDR1 SGHTA and CDR2 FQGNSA. The ends lost 1 base at V and 3 bases at J; junction bases unmatched: 3. CDR3 sequence: CASSLVGGGYEQYF. CDR3 in DNA: TGTGCCAGCAGCTTAGTTGGGGGGGGCTACGAGCAGTACTTC.

The J gene is TRBJ2-5, the V gene TRBV7-2; TRBD2 matches at 10 bases. The CDR3 has 17 amino acids. V was pared by 3 bases and J by 5 bases, with 12 bases of the junction left unmatched. Germline CDR1 SGHTA, CDR2 FQGNSA. CDR3 nucleotide sequence: TGTGCCAGCAGCTTGAGGGGCCTCTCTAGCGGGAGTGAGACCCAGTACTTC. It codes for CASSLRGLSSGSETQYF. Looking up the rest from reference TRBV7-2 and TRBJ2-5 gives the full variable domain: GAGVSQSPSNKVTEKGKDVELRCDPISGHTALYWYRQSLGQGLEFLIYFQGNSAPDKSGLPSDRFSAERTGGSVSTLTIQRTQQEDSAVYLCASSLRGLSSGSETQYFGPGTRLLVL.

This chain uses TRBV20-1 with TRBJ1-5; possible D gene TRBD1, 6 bases. This CDR3 comprises 14 residues. Germline V gives CDR1 DFQATT, CDR2 SNEGSKA (reference sequence). Trimming pared 6 bases from V and 3 bases from J, leaving 15 bases between. DNA for the CDR3: TGCAGTGCCAGTAGACAGGCACCCAATCAGCCCCAGCATTTT. Encoded protein: CSASRQAPNQPQHF.

The genes are TRBV29-1 and TRBJ1-3; 8 positions agree with TRBD1. J gave up 0 bases and V 7 bases, and 5 bases lay outside the gene matches. The CDR3 extends over 14 amino acids. The germline gives CDR1 SQVTM, CDR2 ANQGSEA. In DNA, the CDR3 is TGCAGCGCCCATACAGGGGGCTCTGGAAACACCATATATTTT. Encoded protein: CSAHTGGSGNTIYF.

The genes are TRBV19 and TRBJ1-2; 9 bases are shared with TRBD1. The CDR3 is made up of 16 amino acids. With 7 bases clipped from V and 4 bases from J, the junction kept 13 bases outside the gene matches. Per germline, CDR1 LNHDA and CDR2 SQIVND (reference sequence). The CDR3 sequence is CASNGRTGGVGYGYTF. In DNA form, the CDR3 reads TGTGCCAGTAACGGCCGAACAGGGGGCGTGGGCTATGGCTACACCTTC. Based on the CDR3 plus reference TRBV19 and TRBJ1-2, the full variable domain is DGGITQSPKYLFRKEGQNVTLSCEQNLNHDAMYWYRQDPGQGLRLIYYSQIVNDFQKGDIAEGYSVSREKKESFPLTVTSAQKNPTAFYLCASNGRTGGVGYGYTFGSGTRLTVV.

This chain links TRBV28 with TRBJ1-2; D ambiguous. Germline assignment: CDR1 MDHEN and CDR2 SYDVKM. The CDR3 sequence is 16 residues long. Trimming shortened V by 3 bases and J by 1 base, and 15 bases separated the two germline ends. The CDR3 region is CASSFPTFDINYGYTF. The CDR3 region has the DNA TGTGCCAGCAGTTTCCCTACCTTCGACATTAACTATGGCTACACCTTC.

The rearrangement uses TRBV16 and TRBJ1-5; D not certain. Germline values: CDR1 KGHSY, CDR2 FQNENV. The CDR3 totals 13 residues. The V and J ends lost 3 bases and 4 bases respectively, with 7 bases between them. This CDR3 reads CASSQRLNQPQHF. Written as DNA, the CDR3 is TGTGCCAGCAGCCAGAGACTAAATCAGCCCCAGCATTTT.

V and J are TRBV4-2 and TRBJ2-3, with 7 bases lining up with TRBD2. Germline V gene lookup returns CDR1 LGHNA and CDR2 YNFKEQ. The CDR3 has 15 amino acids. V lost 0 bases and J lost 7; bases outside the gene matches: 7. CDR3 amino acids: CASSQDASSGYTQYF. CDR3 bases: TGTGCCAGCAGCCAAGATGCGTCTAGCGGATATACGCAGTATTTT.

This sequence joins TRBV24-1 and TRBJ2-1; TRBD1 might be the D (5 bases). Germline CDR1 KGHDR, CDR2 SFDVKD. V was clipped by 1 base and J by 8 bases, with 14 bases between them. The CDR3 sequence is 15 residues long. The CDR3 here is CATSDLGVSSDEQFF. The CDR3 DNA follows: TGTGCCACCAGTGATTTAGGGGTTAGCTCGGATGAGCAGTTCTTC.

The chain combines TRBV12-3 or TRBV12-4 with TRBJ2-7; 7 bases map to TRBD1. CDR3 length: 13 residues. V trimming: 8 bases; J trimming: 4 bases; junction bases outside the gene matches: 8. CDR3 loop: CASGAGTAYEQYF. The CDR3 bases are TGTGCCAGCGGAGCCGGGACAGCATACGAGCAGTACTTC.

The chain recombines TRBV3-1 (or the pseudogene TRBV3-2) with TRBJ2-6; 7 bases fit TRBD1. The CDR3 covers 19 residues. The germline V gene encodes CDR1 LGHDT and CDR2 YNNKEL (reference sequence). Unmatched junction bases numbered 8, after V lost 0 bases and J lost 0 bases. The CDR3 DNA sequence: TGTGCCAGCAGCCAAGAGGGACAGCTTATATACTCTGGGGCCAACGTCCTGACTTTC. Amino acid sequence: CASSQEGQLIYSGANVLTF.

J is TRBJ1-2 and V is TRBV7-2; D is perhaps TRBD1 (6 bases). There are 15 residues in the CDR3. With 2 bases removed from V and 6 bases from J, the gap between germline ends came to 16 bases. Germline V lookup: CDR1 SGHTA, CDR2 FQGNSA. The CDR3: CASSLLKGVGNGYTF. CDR3 sequence (DNA): TGTGCCAGCAGCTTATTGAAGGGGGTTGGGAATGGCTACACCTTC. The complete variable domain, with remaining parts taken from reference TRBV7-2 and TRBJ1-2, reads GAGVSQSPSNKVTEKGKDVELRCDPISGHTALYWYRQSLGQGLEFLIYFQGNSAPDKSGLPSDRFSAERTGGSVSTLTIQRTQQEDSAVYLCASSLLKGVGNGYTFGSGTRLTVV.

The chain carries TRBV27 and TRBJ1-1; TRBD1 might be the D (5 bases). CDR1 and CDR2 (germline): MNHEY, SMNVEV (reference sequence). Trimming left V 8 bases short and J 0 bases short, with 13 bases between. The CDR3 is 14 amino acids. CDR3 bases: TGTGCCAGCTCCGTCGGGGGTGTGAACACTGAAGCTTTCTTT. As protein: CASSVGGVNTEAFF.